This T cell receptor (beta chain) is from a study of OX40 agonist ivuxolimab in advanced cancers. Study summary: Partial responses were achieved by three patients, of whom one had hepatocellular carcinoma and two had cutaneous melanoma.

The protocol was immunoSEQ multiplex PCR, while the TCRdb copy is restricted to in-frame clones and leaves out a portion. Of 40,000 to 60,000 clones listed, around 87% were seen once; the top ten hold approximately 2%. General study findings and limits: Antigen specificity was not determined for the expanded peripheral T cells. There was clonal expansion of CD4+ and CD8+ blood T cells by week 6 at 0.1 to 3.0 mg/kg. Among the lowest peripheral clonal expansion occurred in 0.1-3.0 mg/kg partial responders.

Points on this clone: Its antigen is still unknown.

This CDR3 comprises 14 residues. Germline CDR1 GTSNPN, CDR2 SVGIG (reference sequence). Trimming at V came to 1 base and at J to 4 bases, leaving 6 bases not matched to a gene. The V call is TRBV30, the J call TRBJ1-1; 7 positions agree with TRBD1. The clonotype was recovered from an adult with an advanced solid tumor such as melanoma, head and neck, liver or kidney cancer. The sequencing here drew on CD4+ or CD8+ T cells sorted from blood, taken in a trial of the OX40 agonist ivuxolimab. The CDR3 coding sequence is TGTGCCTGGAGTGGCCTGGACAGGAGCACTGAAGCTTTCTTT. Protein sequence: CAWSGLDRSTEAFF.